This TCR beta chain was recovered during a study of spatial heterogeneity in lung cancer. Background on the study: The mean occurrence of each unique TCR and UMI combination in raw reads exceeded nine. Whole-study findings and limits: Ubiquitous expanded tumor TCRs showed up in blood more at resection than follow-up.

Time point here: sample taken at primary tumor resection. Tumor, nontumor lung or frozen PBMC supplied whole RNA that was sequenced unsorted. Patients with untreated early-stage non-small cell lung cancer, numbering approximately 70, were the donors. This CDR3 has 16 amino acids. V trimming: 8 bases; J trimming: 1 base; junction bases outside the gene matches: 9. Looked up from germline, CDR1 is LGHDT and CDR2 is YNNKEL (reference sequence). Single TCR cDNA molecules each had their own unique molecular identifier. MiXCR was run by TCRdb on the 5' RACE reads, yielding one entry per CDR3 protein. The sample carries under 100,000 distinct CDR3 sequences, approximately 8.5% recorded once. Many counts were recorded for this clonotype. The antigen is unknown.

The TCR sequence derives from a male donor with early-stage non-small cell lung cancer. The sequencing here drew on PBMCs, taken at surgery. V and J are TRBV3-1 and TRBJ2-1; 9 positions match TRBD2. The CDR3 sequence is CASGPLAGVSYNEQFF. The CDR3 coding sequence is TGTGCCAGCGGGCCCTTAGCGGGAGTATCCTACAATGAGCAGTTCTTC.